The clone carrying this T cell receptor beta chain was detected a few times. What it binds is not known. This entry belongs to a study of beta chain features in type 1 diabetes. Via the markers CD45RO/CCR7/CD25/CD127/CD95/CD27, stem cell-like memory, regulatory, central memory and naive CD4+ cells were sorted. Every bit of the isolated RNA underwent reverse transcription, so sequencing read expressed TCRB transcripts. Naive, central memory and regulatory T cell samples averaged around 3.9 million immunoSEQ reads each. The protocol was immunoSEQ multiplex PCR, while the TCRdb copy is restricted to in-frame clones and leaves out a portion. Altogether about 660,000 clones are present, around 15% being singletons, with the ten largest covering 0.03% to 0.04%. Study findings and constraints: Cells with high TCR expression could be over-represented when cDNA is sequenced. Reduced insertions and increased deletions marked VDJ junctions in type 1 diabetes patients. Patients with Type 1 diabetes showed moderately but significantly shorter TCRB CDR3s in all four CD4+ subsets.

V shed 4 bases, J shed 3 bases, and the junction held 2 bases outside the gene matches. This CDR3 contains 13 residues. Germline values: CDR1 SQVTM, CDR2 ANQGSEA. This chain connects TRBV29-1 to TRBJ1-1, with 10 bases that match TRBD1. The sequencing sample was made of naive CD4+ T cells from blood. The TCR was taken from a man aged 18 to 30 with type 1 diabetes. CDR3 in amino acids: CSVGDRGYTEAFF. The CDR3 DNA is TGCAGCGTTGGGGACAGGGGATACACTGAAGCTTTCTTT. The full variable domain, rest sourced from reference TRBV29-1 and TRBJ1-1, is SAVISQKPSRDICQRGTSLTIQCQVDSQVTMMFWYRQQPGQSLTLIATANQGSEATYESGFVIDKFPISRPNLTFSTLTVSNMSPEDSSIYLCSVGDRGYTEAFFGQGTRLTVV.